This TCR beta chain was captured by sequencing in a study of post-analysis software for immune sequencing data. For the study at large: The courses of disease that were included comprised relapsing-remitting, secondary progressive and progressive-relapsing multiple sclerosis. Study-wide findings and caveats: Compared with controls, patients showed significantly lower normalized Chao1 diversity. Comparison of patients with controls showed five TRBV segments more frequent in patients, TRBV5-6, TRBV5-1 and TRBV20-1 among them.

In its sample, this clonotype was seen a few times. Its antigen is not identified. The germline CDR1 and CDR2 sequences are SGHTA and FQGNSA. V lost 5 bases, J lost 1 base, and 6 bases lay in between. This CDR3 has 14 residues. Unique molecular identifiers were present in the TCR beta cDNA libraries. Yield was roughly 0.5 million cDNA molecules from roughly 0.93 to 9.6 million T cells. TCRdb redid the calling of the PCR reads with MiXCR, one entry per CDR3 protein. In the table there are about 760,000 distinct CDR3 sequences, 25% to 30% of which are singletons. The receptor's source is a girl aged 5-17 years with multiple sclerosis. Specimen: blood. V usage is TRBV7-2 and J usage is TRBJ2-6, with unresolved D. The CDR3 DNA reads TGTGCCAGCAGCAAGGCTTCTGGGGCCAACGTCCTGACTTTC. Its protein product is CASSKASGANVLTF.